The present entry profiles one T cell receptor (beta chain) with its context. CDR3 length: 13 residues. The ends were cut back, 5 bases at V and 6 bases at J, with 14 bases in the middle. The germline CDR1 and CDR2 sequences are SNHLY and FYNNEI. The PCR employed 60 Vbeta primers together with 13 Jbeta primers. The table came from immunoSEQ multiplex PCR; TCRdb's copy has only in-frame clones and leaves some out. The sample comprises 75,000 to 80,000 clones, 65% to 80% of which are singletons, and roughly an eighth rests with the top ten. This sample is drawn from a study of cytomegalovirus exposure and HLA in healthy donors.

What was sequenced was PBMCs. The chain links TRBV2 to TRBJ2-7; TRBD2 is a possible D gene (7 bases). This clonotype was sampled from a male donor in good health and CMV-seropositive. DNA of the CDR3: TGTGCCAGCAGTACTGGAGGGGGGGGCGAGCAGTACTTC. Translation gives CASSTGGGGEQYF.